This section outlines one T cell receptor beta chain sequence together with its context. Its antigen remains unknown. Combining iRepertoire HTBI primers with Arm-PCR of CDR3 regions, the authors built TCR beta libraries. Original methodology: Sequenced samples collectively carried around 60 TRBV and about 15 TRBJ segments. MiXCR, run by TCRdb on the multiplex PCR reads, gives a single entry per CDR3 protein. The V and J calls reflect TCRdb's pipeline rather than the authors' work. This sample carries roughly 450,000 distinct CDR3 sequences, roughly a quarter of them seen once, and the ten largest clones take about a quarter. As for time point: persistent/refractory GD, antithyroid drugs over 5 years with positive TRAb. From RNA extracted from PBMCs, the TCR library was made. Graves' disease was diagnosed by American Thyroid Association guidelines. These data are taken from a study of regulatory T cells in long-lasting Graves disease. The study, taken as a whole, reports: Newly diagnosed patients had higher TCR diversity than persistent Graves' patients did. Possibly, accuracy suffered from the small sample size.

This TCR was sampled from a female donor with Graves disease. The input for sequencing was peripheral blood mononuclear cells (PBMCs), taken when the disease was refractory, from a patient treated with antithyroid drugs.

In nucleotides, the CDR3 is TGTGCCAGCAGCTTAGGGTTCGGGAGTGACGAGCAGTACTTC. Its translation is CASSLGFGSDEQYF. The chain links TRBV7-2 to TRBJ2-7; perhaps TRBD2 as D (6 bases). The CDR3 runs to 14 residues. Trimming took 1 base from V and 5 from J, leaving 12 bases between them. Germline V gene sequence: CDR1 SGHTA, CDR2 FQGNSA.